This T cell receptor (beta chain) was sequenced in a study of T cells after yellow fever vaccination. Study-wide points: Faster peaking, at day 5 versus 15, marked a secondary response that was weaker.

TCRdb reprocessed the 5' RACE reads via MiXCR and lists one record per CDR3 protein. The sample includes some 160,000 distinct CDR3 sequences, around 8.5% seen only once; the top ten take roughly a third. The CDR3 has 17 amino acids. Germline lookup yields CDR1 MNHEY and CDR2 SVGEGT. V lost 2 bases and J 1 base, leaving 14 bases between the germline ends. This clonotype showed up many times. As yet, its antigen is unknown. The sample here was CD8+ T cells sorted from PBMCs, taken 45 days after the yellow fever booster vaccination. The clonotype was recovered from a man aged 18 to 35 who received the YFV17D yellow fever vaccine. The chain carries TRBV6-2 or TRBV6-3 and TRBJ2-2, with a weak D call TRBD1 (6 bases). For the CDR3, the DNA is TGTGCCAGCAGTTACCTCCCGTCGACAGGGAACACCGGGGAGCTGTTTTTT. Amino acids: CASSYLPSTGNTGELFF.